Each of the 2 T cell receptor beta chains below was sequenced from the same sample in a study of blood T cell repertoires in COVID-19. The method was immunoSEQ multiplex PCR; TCRdb's version includes in-frame clones alone and lacks a portion of them. The repertoire holds about 210,000 clones, with about nine tenths as singletons. The specimen was peripheral blood. Receptors were obtained from a woman aged 40 to 55 with acute or convalescent COVID-19.

CDR3 bases: TGTGCCACCCCCAGGGATACGAACACCGGGGAGCTGTTTTTT. Translation: CATPRDTNTGELFF. The chain uses TRBV19 and TRBJ2-2, with a weak D call TRBD1 (5 bases). The CDR3 has 14 residues. Germline CDR1 is LNHDA and CDR2 is SQIVND (reference sequence). The germline V and J ends were trimmed by 10 bases and 0 bases, with 12 bases remaining between them.

The rearrangement joins TRBV4-1 to TRBJ1-1, with TRBD1 matching over 11 bases. The CDR3 loop spans 14 amino acids. Per germline, CDR1 MGHRA and CDR2 YSYEKL. Trimming took 4 bases from V and 7 from J; bases not matched to a gene: 5. DNA of the CDR3: TGCGCCAGCAGCCCAGGACAGGGGGCGGGTGAAGCTTTCTTT. Translating it yields CASSPGQGAGEAFF.